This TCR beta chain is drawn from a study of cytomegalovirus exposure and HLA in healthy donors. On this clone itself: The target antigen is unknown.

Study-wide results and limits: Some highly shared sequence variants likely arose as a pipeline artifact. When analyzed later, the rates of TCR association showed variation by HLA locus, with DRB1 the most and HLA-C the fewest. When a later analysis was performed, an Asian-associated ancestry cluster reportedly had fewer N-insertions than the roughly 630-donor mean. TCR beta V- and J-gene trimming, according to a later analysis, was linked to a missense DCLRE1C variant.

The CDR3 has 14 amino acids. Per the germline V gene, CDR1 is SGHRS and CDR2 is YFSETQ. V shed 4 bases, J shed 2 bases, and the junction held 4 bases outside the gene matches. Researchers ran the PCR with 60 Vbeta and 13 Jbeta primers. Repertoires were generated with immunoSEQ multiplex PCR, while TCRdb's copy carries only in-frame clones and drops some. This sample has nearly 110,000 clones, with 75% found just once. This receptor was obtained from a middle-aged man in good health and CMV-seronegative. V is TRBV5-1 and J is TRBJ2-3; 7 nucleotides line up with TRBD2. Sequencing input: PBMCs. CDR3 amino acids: CASSEAGLTDTQYF. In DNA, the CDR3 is TGCGCCAGCAGCGAAGCGGGGCTCACAGATACGCAGTATTTT.